This T cell receptor (beta chain) was observed in a study of blood T cell repertoires in COVID-19. Overall study context: COVID-19 samples, acute and convalescent, were from the United States, Italy and Spain. PBMCs, B-cell-depleted T cells, or T cells provided the cDNA or gDNA that made up the material.

Sequencing used immunoSEQ multiplex PCR; TCRdb keeps in-frame clones, though not all of them. The data contain 200,000 to 300,000 clones, 82% of them singletons. V lost 10 bases and J lost 1; bases outside the gene matches: 10. CDR3 length: 15 residues. Germline V gives CDR1 MNHNY, CDR2 SVGAGI (reference sequence). The clonotype was recovered from a woman aged 55 to 70 with active or convalescent COVID-19. Sequenced input: peripheral blood. This chain uses TRBV6-6 with TRBJ2-1; 7 nucleotides agree with TRBD2. The CDR3 spells CATAEARGSYNEQFF. The CDR3 DNA follows: TGTGCCACCGCCGAGGCGCGGGGGTCCTACAATGAGCAGTTCTTC.